This T cell receptor (beta chain) came from a study of CD8 T cells in ankylosing spondylitis (dated by TCRdb to between 2016 and 2019). General notes on the study: The study profiled T cell receptor beta repertoires in healthy donors and ankylosing spondylitis patients to find disease-linked TCR variants. In total, the full study cohort was made up of some 100 healthy donors and 20 to 25 ankylosing spondylitis patients. Peripheral blood was sampled, and synovial fluid was also collected from ankylosing spondylitis patients. The study at large found these results: A TCR beta motif made up of several highly homologous amino acid variants appeared to be characteristic of blood from ankylosing spondylitis patients. Significant enrichment of the disease-linked clones was reported in matched synovial fluid samples from ankylosing spondylitis patients. The disease-linked clones showed a CD8+ phenotype and occurred at relatively low frequencies in peripheral blood. Some TCR beta motif variants had previously been reported in synovial fluid and blood of reactive arthritis patients, which suggested common disease-initiation mechanisms.

Reading from cysteine to phenylalanine, the CDR3 counts 13 amino acids. This entry keeps only the CDR3 DNA: 39 bases, framed from base 1. Trimming removed 4 bases from V and 8 bases from J, leaving 14 bases between the germline ends. CDR1 and CDR2 (SNHLY, FYNNEI) derive from the germline V gene. For this clonotype: This clone's antigen is unknown. The sample holds no much larger clone one base away, and base qualities are not on file.

The instrument given in TCRdb is Illumina HiSeq 2500. Quantitative 5'-RACE with molecular barcodes was the method used to prepare the TCR beta libraries. The study's processing was this. A new computational method, built on a probabilistic model of VDJ rearrangement, was used to identify disease-linked TCR variants. The public reads were reprocessed in TCRdb via fastp at Q25 and MiXCR, keeping in-frame beta chains. CDR3 protein sequences are deduplicated, and each keeps its most common genes and DNA. V and J calls and clone size were set by TCRdb, not the authors. The sample table shows a few hundred thousand distinct CDR3 sequences, and approximately 11% are seen once. The ten most abundant clones make up under 7.5% of the sample.

Sample: blood, either unsorted or a sorted T cell fraction (not recorded which). The rearrangement joined TRBV2 to TRBJ1-2; D gene: possibly TRBD1, on 6 matching bases. This clonotype originated in a male donor with ankylosing spondylitis. The CDR3 in this case is CASSAYTGLGYTF. The sequenced DNA: TGTGCCAGCAGTGCCTACACAGGGTTGGGCTACACCTTC.